Listed below are T cell receptor beta chains from one sample, sequenced in a study of vaccination and CD4 T cells after COVID-19. For these receptors, no antigen is known. Via MiXCR, TCRdb re-called the PCR reads, giving one row per CDR3 protein. The sample shows 9,500 to 15,000 distinct CDR3 sequences, approximately 59% of them seen only once. The material sequenced was CD4+ T cells from blood, cultured in vitro. These receptors originate from a human donor who had recovered from COVID-19. Both conserved end residues are part of each CDR3. Each record gives: CDR3 DNA, CDR3 protein, V gene, D gene, clone size, J gene. A D gene is named only where the DNA matches it firmly. Size is omitted from some rows. Given values are once, few, many or a class for expanded clones.

CDR3 DNA: TGTGCCAGCAAGAGGGCGGGAGGGCCTGGTCGCTCTGGGGCCAACGTCCTGACTTTC; CDR3 protein: CASKRAGGPGRSGANVLTF; V gene: TRBV27; D gene: TRBD2; clone size: -; J gene: TRBJ2-6
CDR3 DNA: TGCAGTGCCGATACGGGGATAGCGGGAGTTGGCTCCTACGAGCAGTACTTC; CDR3 protein: CSADTGIAGVGSYEQYF; V gene: TRBV20-1; D gene: TRBD2; clone size: -; J gene: TRBJ2-7
CDR3 DNA: TGTGCCAGCAGTCTCGAGAAGGTGACCACTGAAGCTTTCTTT; CDR3 protein: CASSLEKVTTEAFF; V gene: TRBV2; D gene: -; clone size: -; J gene: TRBJ1-1
CDR3 DNA: TGTGCCAGCAGTGAACGTCAACCTCAAGAGACCCAGTACTTC; CDR3 protein: CASSERQPQETQYF; V gene: TRBV2; D gene: -; clone size: -; J gene: TRBJ2-5
CDR3 DNA: TGTGCCAGCAGCTTGTACGAAGACTCCTACGAGCAGTACTTC; CDR3 protein: CASSLYEDSYEQYF; V gene: TRBV7-9; D gene: -; clone size: few; J gene: TRBJ2-7
CDR3 DNA: TGCAGTGCTAGAGATCCTAGCGGGAGGAAACAAGAGACCCAGTACTTC; CDR3 protein: CSARDPSGRKQETQYF; V gene: TRBV20-1; D gene: TRBD2; clone size: -; J gene: TRBJ2-5
CDR3 DNA: TGTGCCAGCAGCCGGATGTCTCTCACCTACGAGCAGTACTTC; CDR3 protein: CASSRMSLTYEQYF; V gene: TRBV6-1; D gene: -; clone size: -; J gene: TRBJ2-7
CDR3 DNA: TGCAGTGCTAGAGATCCTAGCGGACGAGAGACCCAGTACTTC; CDR3 protein: CSARDPSGRETQYF; V gene: TRBV20-1; D gene: TRBD2; clone size: -; J gene: TRBJ2-5
CDR3 DNA: TGTGCCAGTAAGAGTGGGGACAGGGGGATTTATGGCTACACCTTC; CDR3 protein: CASKSGDRGIYGYTF; V gene: TRBV19; D gene: TRBD1; clone size: -; J gene: TRBJ1-2
CDR3 DNA: TGTGCCAGCAGGGAGGACAGCCTAGGGAACACTGAAGCTTTCTTT; CDR3 protein: CASREDSLGNTEAFF; V gene: TRBV2; D gene: -; clone size: -; J gene: TRBJ1-1
CDR3 DNA: TGTGCCAGCAGCCCGACGTGGGGGGAATTAGAGACCCAGTACTTC; CDR3 protein: CASSPTWGELETQYF; V gene: TRBV7-8; D gene: -; clone size: -; J gene: TRBJ2-5
CDR3 DNA: TGTGCCTGGGCTAGCGGGAGAAGAGAGACCCAGTACTTC; CDR3 protein: CAWASGRRETQYF; V gene: TRBV30; D gene: TRBD2; clone size: -; J gene: TRBJ2-5
CDR3 DNA: TGCAGTGCCACCACGAGGGCGGGAGTAGGATACAATGAGCAGTTCTTC; CDR3 protein: CSATTRAGVGYNEQFF; V gene: TRBV20-1; D gene: TRBD2; clone size: -; J gene: TRBJ2-1
CDR3 DNA: TGTGCCAGCAGTGCCGCTGGACCCCTCGACTATGGCTACACCTTC; CDR3 protein: CASSAAGPLDYGYTF; V gene: TRBV25-1; D gene: -; clone size: -; J gene: TRBJ1-2
CDR3 DNA: TGTGCCACCAGCAGGACAGGGGGCTGGGAGACCCAGTACTTC; CDR3 protein: CATSRTGGWETQYF; V gene: TRBV15; D gene: TRBD1; clone size: -; J gene: TRBJ2-5
CDR3 DNA: TGTGCCAGCAAACAACGGTTCCTGGGGGAAAAACTGTTTTTT; CDR3 protein: CASKQRFLGEKLFF; V gene: TRBV2; D gene: -; clone size: -; J gene: TRBJ1-4
CDR3 DNA: TGTGCCAGCACGTGGGGGACACCGGGGGAGCTGTTTTTT; CDR3 protein: CASTWGTPGELFF; V gene: TRBV21-1; D gene: -; clone size: -; J gene: TRBJ2-2